This T cell receptor (beta chain) was sequenced for a study of T cell repertoires in cytomegalovirus infection. V lost 7 bases, J lost 3 bases, and 20 bases lay in between. CDR1 is MDHEN, CDR2 SYDVKM, per germline. The CDR3 is 16 residues long. TCRdb called the reads again in MiXCR, with one record for every CDR3 protein. The table records 150,000 to 180,000 distinct CDR3 sequences, 20% to 30% of them present only once. This receptor was identified in a human donor in good health (CMV status not recorded). Some clones in this sample may be carry-over from other donors' samples. The sample taken for sequencing was PBMCs. The chain has TRBV28 and TRBJ2-3; D is perhaps TRBD1 (8 bases). For the CDR3, the DNA is TGTGCCAGCAACAGGGGGGGGGCTAGAGCTACAGATACGCAGTATTTT. It yields the protein CASNRGGARATDTQYF.